The next 13 T cell receptor beta chains were all read from a single sample in a study of T cell responses to AZD1222 COVID-19 vaccine. Some clones are missing from TCRdb's copy, which holds only in-frame ones; the method was immunoSEQ multiplex PCR. This sample has some 120,000 clones; around 90% occur once, and the top ten carry about 4.1%. The specimen was peripheral blood, collected on day 0 of MenACWY control vaccination. The source of these receptors is an adult in good health.

Remarks on this clone: The sample carries other DNA sequences with the same CDR3. This chain connects TRBV28 to TRBJ2-2; no reliable D call. Per the germline V gene, CDR1 is MDHEN and CDR2 is SYDVKM. The CDR3 is 11 amino acids. V shed 5 bases and J shed 8 bases, with 6 bases lying between them. This chain's CDR3 is CASSPRGELFF. The CDR3 nucleotides read TGTGCCAGCAGTCCGAGGGGGGAGCTGTTTTTT.

The chain couples TRBV5-1 to TRBJ1-3; D unresolved. There are 16 residues in the CDR3. V was trimmed by 0 bases and J by 4 bases, leaving 14 bases between them. Germline loops: CDR1 SGHRS, CDR2 YFSETQ. The CDR3 DNA follows: TGCGCCAGCAGCTTGGATCCGGGATCCTACGGAAACACCATATATTTT. This codes for CASSLDPGSYGNTIYF.

The chain is built from TRBV28 and TRBJ1-6; 7 bases agree with TRBD1. Germline V gives CDR1 MDHEN, CDR2 SYDVKM. CDR3 size: 11 residues. With 5 bases clipped from V and 13 bases from J, the junction kept 2 bases outside the gene matches. CDR3 sequence reads: CASSDRAPLHF. CDR3 nucleotide sequence: TGTGCCAGCAGTGACAGGGCCCCCCTCCACTTT.

This sequence joins TRBV5-1 and TRBJ2-3, with 8 bases aligning to TRBD1. V lost 5 bases, J lost 2 bases, and 13 bases stayed unmatched. The CDR3 contains 17 residues. Germline loops: CDR1 SGHRS, CDR2 YFSETQ. The CDR3 loop is CASRYGTGKDHTDTQYF. The CDR3, as DNA: TGCGCCAGCAGATACGGGACAGGCAAGGATCACACAGATACGCAGTATTTT.

This chain connects TRBV4-2 to TRBJ1-5; no clear D. V shed 1 base and J shed 7 bases, with 8 bases lying between them. This CDR3 has 13 amino acids. Germline CDR1 is LGHNA and CDR2 is YNFKEQ. The CDR3 bases are TGTGCCAGCAGCCAAGGGGAGGACCAGCCCCAGCATTTT. This gives the protein CASSQGEDQPQHF.

The V call is TRBV24-1, the J call TRBJ2-2, with 7 positions matching TRBD1. Per germline, CDR1 KGHDR and CDR2 SFDVKD. The CDR3 is made up of 16 amino acids. V lost 4 bases to trimming and J lost 4 bases; unmatched junction nucleotides: 8. CDR3 residues: CATSDPRDRLTGELFF. CDR3 bases: TGTGCCACCAGTGACCCCCGGGACAGACTCACCGGGGAGCTGTTTTTT.

CDR3 coding DNA: TGTGCCAGCAGCTTATTCGGGGGTGGATCTCGGCTGGGAGCTAACTATGGCTACACCTTC. Its translation is CASSLFGGGSRLGANYGYTF. V is TRBV7-8 and J is TRBJ1-2, with D possibly matching TRBD1 (5 bases). Germline V gives CDR1 SGHVS, CDR2 FQNEAQ. Trimming removed 2 bases from V and 0 bases from J, with 25 bases in between. CDR3 size: 20 residues.

CDR3 sequence (DNA): TGTGCCAGCTCACCATTAAGGGGAGCATTATTAGAGACCCAGTACTTC. Its protein product is CASSPLRGALLETQYF. The chain employs TRBV18 and TRBJ2-5; tentatively, D is TRBD1 or TRBD2 (5 bases each). Trimming shortened V by 2 bases and J by 4 bases, and 17 bases separated the two germline ends. Germline V gives CDR1 KGHSH, CDR2 LQKENI. The CDR3 is 16 amino acids.

V is TRBV7-8 and J is TRBJ1-5; D gene ambiguous. The CDR3 totals 15 residues. Trimming removed 1 base from V and 6 bases from J, with 13 bases in between. Per germline, CDR1 SGHVS and CDR2 FQNEAQ. The CDR3 sequence is CASSLEGRPRQPQHF. The CDR3 coding sequence is TGTGCCAGCAGCTTAGAAGGCCGTCCCCGTCAGCCCCAGCATTTT. Complete variable domain (other parts from reference TRBV7-8 and TRBJ1-5): GAGVSQSPRYKVAKRGQDVALRCDPISGHVSLFWYQQALGQGPEFLTYFQNEAQLDKSGLPSDRFFAERPEGSVSTLKIQRTQQEDSAVYLCASSLEGRPRQPQHFGDGTRLSIL.

The chain joins TRBV19 to TRBJ1-1; D is perhaps TRBD1 (5 bases). The germline gives CDR1 LNHDA, CDR2 SQIVND (reference sequence). V dropped 3 bases and J dropped 10 bases, with 12 bases sitting between them. This CDR3 has 12 amino acids. CDR3 sequence (DNA): TGTGCCAGTAGTATCCGAGGGGTTGGAGCTTTCTTT. Translated: CASSIRGVGAFF.

This chain uses TRBV7-2 with TRBJ1-1; TRBD1 matches 8 bases. The CDR3 loop spans 14 amino acids. Germline V gene lookup returns CDR1 SGHTA and CDR2 FQGNSA. With 2 bases clipped from V and 1 base from J, the junction kept 0 bases outside the gene matches. CDR3: CASSLTGGNTEAFF. The CDR3 bases are TGTGCCAGCAGCTTAACAGGGGGGAACACTGAAGCTTTCTTT.

This clone was observed once. The V and J genes are TRBV19 and TRBJ2-7; 12 nucleotides match TRBD2. V lost 8 bases to trimming and J lost 4 bases; unmatched junction nucleotides: 6. The CDR3 contains 14 residues. The V gene's germline CDR1 is LNHDA and CDR2 SQIVND (reference sequence). The DNA of the CDR3 is TGTGCCAGTTCGACTAGCGGGAGTGTTTACGAGCAGTACTTC. Translated, it gives CASSTSGSVYEQYF.

With regard to this clone: Given the absence of the conserved phenylalanine or tryptophan at the CDR3 end, a read error is likely. It is unclear where the CDR3 begins or ends on the DNA, so no DNA is shown, and the CDR3 is as TCRdb lists it. This chain uses TRBV28 with TRBJ1-3. The CDR3 has 8 amino acids, counting both end residues. CDR1 is MDHEN, CDR2 SYDVKM, per germline. CDR3 amino acids: CARPVPVG.